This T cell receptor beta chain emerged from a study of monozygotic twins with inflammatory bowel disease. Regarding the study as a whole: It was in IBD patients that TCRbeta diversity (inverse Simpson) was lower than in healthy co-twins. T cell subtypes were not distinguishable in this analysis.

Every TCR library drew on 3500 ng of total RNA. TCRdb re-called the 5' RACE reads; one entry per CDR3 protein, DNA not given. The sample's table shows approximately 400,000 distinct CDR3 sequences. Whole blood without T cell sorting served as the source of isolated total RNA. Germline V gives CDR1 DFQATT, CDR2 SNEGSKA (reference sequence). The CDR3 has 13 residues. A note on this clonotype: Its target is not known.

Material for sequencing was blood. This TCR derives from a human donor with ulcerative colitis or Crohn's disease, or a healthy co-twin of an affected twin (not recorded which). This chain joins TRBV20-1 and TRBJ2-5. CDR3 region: CSARVGNQETQYF.